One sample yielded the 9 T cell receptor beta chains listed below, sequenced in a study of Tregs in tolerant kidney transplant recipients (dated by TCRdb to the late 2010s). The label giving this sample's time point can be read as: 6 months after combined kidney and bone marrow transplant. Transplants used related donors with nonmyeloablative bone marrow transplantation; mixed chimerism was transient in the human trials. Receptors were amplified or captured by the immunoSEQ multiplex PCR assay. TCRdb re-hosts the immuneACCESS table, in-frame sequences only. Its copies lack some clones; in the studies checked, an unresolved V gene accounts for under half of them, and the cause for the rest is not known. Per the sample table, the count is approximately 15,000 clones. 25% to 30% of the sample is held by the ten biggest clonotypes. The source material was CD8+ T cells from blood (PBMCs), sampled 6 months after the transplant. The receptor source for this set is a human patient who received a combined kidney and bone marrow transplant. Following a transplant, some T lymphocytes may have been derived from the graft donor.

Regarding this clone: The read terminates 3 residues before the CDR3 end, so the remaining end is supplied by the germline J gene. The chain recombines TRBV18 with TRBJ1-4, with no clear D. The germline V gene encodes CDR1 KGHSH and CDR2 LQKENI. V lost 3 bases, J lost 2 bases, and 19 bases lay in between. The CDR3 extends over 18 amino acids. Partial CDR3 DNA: TGTGCCAGCTCACCTTCGAATGTCAGGCGGGTGACTAATGAAAAA. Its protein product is CASSPSNVRRVTNEK. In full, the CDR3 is CASSPSNVRRVTNEKLFF.

The DNA read from the CDR3 is TGTGCCAGCAGCTTAGTAGCGGATTCCTACGAG. Amino acid sequence: CASSLVADSYE. The whole CDR3 reads CASSLVADSYEQYF. The V call is TRBV7-2, the J call TRBJ2-7; weak D call: TRBD2 (6 bases). The read halts 3 residues ahead of the CDR3 end, with the missing end drawn from the germline J gene. Trimming left V 1 base short and J 1 base short, with 8 bases between. Per the germline V gene, CDR1 is SGHTA and CDR2 is FQGNSA. The CDR3 has 14 residues.

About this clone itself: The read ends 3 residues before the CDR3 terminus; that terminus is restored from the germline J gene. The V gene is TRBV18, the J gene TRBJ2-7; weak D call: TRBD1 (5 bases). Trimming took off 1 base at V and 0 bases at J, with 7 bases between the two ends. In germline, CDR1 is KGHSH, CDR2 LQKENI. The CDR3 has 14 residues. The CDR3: CASSPRGDSYEQYF. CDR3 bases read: TGTGCCAGCTCACCACGGGGCGACTCCTACGAG. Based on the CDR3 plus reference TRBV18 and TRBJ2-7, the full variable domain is NAGVMQNPRHLVRRRGQEARLRCSPMKGHSHVYWYRQLPEEGLKFMVYLQKENIIDESGMPKERFSAEFPKEGPSILRIQQVVRGDSAAYFCASSPRGDSYEQYFGPGTRLTVT.

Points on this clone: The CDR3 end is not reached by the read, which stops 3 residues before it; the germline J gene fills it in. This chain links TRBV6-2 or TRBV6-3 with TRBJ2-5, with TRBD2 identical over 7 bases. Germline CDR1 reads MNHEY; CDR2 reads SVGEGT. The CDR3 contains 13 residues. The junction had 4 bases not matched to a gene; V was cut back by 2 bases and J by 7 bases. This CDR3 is CASSYTSDGTQYF. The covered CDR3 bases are TGTGCCAGCAGTTACACTAGCGATGGGACC.

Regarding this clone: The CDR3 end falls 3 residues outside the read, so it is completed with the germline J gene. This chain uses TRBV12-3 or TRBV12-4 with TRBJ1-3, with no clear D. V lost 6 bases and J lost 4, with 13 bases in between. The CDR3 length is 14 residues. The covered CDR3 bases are TGTGCCAGCAGCCCGAGTAGGCGGGGAAACACC. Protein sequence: CASSPSRRGNT. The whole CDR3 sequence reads CASSPSRRGNTIYF.

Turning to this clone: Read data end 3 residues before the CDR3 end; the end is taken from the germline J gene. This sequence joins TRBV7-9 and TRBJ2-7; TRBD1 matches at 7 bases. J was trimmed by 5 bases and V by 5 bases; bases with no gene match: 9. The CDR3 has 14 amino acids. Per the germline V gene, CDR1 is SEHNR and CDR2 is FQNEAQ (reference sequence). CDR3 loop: CASSPRTGKDEQYF. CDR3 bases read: TGTGCCAGCAGCCCCCGGACAGGAAAAGACGAG.

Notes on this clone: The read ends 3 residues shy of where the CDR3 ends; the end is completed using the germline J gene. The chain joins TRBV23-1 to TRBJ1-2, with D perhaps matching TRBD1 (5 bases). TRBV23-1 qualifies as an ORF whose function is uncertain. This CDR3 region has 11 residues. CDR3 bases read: TGCGCCAGCCGAAAAAGGGGAGAC. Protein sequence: CASRKRGD. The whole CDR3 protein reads CASRKRGDYTF.

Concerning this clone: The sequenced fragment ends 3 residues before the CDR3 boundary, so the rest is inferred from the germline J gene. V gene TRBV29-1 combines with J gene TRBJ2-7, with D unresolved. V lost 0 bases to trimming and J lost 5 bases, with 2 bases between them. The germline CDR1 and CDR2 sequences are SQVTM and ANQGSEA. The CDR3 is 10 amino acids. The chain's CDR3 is CSVEDDEQYF. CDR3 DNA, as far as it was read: TGCAGCGTTGAAGACGACGAG.

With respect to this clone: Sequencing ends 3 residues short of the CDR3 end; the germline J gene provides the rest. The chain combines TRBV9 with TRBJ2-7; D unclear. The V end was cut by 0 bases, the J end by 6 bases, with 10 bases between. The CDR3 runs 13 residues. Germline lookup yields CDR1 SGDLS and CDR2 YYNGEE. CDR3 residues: CASSVGGSSEQYF. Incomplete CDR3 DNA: TGTGCCAGCAGCGTAGGTGGTAGCTCCGAG.